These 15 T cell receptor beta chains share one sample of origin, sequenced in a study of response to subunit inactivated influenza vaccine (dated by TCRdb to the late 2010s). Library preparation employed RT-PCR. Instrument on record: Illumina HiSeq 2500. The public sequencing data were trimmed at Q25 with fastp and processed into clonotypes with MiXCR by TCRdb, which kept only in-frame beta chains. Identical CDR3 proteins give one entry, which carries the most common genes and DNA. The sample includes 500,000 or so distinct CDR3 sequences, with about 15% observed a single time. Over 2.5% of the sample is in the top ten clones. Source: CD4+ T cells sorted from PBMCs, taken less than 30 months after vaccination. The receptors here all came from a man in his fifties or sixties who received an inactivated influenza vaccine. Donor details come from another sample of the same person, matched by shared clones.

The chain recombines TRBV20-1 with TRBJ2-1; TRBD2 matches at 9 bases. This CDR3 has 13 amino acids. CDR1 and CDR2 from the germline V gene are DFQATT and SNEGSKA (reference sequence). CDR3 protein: CNPRPSGNSLPFF. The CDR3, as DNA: TGCAACCCAAGGCCTAGCGGGAACTCCCTGCCGTTCTTC.

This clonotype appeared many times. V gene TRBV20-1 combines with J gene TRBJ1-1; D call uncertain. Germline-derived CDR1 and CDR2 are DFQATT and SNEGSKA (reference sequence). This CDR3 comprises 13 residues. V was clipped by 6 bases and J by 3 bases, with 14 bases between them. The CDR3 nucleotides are TGCAGTGCCCCCCGGAGGTCCGACACTGAAGCTTTCTTT. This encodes CSAPRRSDTEAFF.

The chain's CDR3 is CASTRQGLNGYTF. For the CDR3, the DNA is TGTGCCAGCACACGGCAGGGTCTAAATGGCTACACCTTC. V and J are TRBV7-9 and TRBJ1-2; TRBD1 is a possible D gene (5 bases). CDR3 length equals 13 residues. The V and J ends lost 7 bases and 6 bases respectively, with 15 bases between them. The germline V gene has CDR1 SEHNR and CDR2 FQNEAQ (reference sequence).

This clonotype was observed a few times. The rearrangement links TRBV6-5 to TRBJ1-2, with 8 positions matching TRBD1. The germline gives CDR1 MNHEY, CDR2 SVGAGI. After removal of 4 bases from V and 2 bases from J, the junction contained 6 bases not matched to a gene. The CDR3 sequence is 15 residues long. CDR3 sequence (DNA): TGTGCCAGCAGTTCGACAGGGGAATCCAACTATGGCTACACCTTC. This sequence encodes CASSSTGESNYGYTF.

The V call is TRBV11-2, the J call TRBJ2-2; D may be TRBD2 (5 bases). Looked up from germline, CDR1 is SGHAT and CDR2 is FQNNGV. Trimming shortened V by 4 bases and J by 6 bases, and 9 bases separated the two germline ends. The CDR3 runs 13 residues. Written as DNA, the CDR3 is TGTGCCAGCAGCTGGGCTAGCCCCGGGGAGCTGTTTTTT. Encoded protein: CASSWASPGELFF.

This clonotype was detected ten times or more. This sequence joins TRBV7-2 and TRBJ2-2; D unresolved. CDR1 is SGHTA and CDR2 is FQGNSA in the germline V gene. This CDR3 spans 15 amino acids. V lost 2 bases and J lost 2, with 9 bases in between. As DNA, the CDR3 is TGTGCCAGCAGCTTATTCTCCCTAAACACCGGGGAGCTGTTTTTT. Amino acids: CASSLFSLNTGELFF.

The CDR3 DNA reads as TGCAGTGCTAGCGGGAGTAACACAGATACGCAGTATTTT. Its protein product is CSASGSNTDTQYF. The chain joins TRBV20-1 to TRBJ2-3; D might be TRBD2 (6 bases). CDR3 length: 13 residues. V lost 3 bases, J lost 2 bases, and 9 bases lay in between. CDR1 and CDR2 from the germline V gene are DFQATT and SNEGSKA (reference sequence).

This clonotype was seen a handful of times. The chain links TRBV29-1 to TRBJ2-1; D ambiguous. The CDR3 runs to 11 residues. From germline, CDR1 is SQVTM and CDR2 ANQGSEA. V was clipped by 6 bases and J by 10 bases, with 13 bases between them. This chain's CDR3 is CSVAPFQEQFF. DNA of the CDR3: TGCAGCGTGGCCCCCTTCCAGGAGCAGTTCTTC.

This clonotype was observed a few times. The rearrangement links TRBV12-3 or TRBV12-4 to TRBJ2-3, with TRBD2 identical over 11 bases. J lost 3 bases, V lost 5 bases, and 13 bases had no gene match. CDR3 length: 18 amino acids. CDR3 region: CASSPRVLTSGSTDTQYF. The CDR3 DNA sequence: TGTGCCAGCAGTCCCCGTGTTCTCACTAGCGGGAGTACAGATACGCAGTATTTT.

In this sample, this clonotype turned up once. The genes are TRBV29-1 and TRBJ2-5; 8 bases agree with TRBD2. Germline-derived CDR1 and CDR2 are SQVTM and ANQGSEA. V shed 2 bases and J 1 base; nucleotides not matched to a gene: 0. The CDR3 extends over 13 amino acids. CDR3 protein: CSVELAGQETQYF. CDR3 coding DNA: TGCAGCGTTGAACTAGCGGGCCAAGAGACCCAGTACTTC.

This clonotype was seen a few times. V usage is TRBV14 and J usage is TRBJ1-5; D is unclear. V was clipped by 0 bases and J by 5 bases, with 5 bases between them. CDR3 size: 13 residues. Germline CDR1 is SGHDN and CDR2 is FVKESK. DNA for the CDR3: TGTGCCAGCAGCCAAGATTTGGATCAGCCCCAGCATTTT. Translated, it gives CASSQDLDQPQHF.

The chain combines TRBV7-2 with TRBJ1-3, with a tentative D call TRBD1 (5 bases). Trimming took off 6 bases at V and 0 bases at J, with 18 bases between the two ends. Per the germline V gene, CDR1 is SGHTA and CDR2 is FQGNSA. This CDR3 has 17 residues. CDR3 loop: CASRPLGGGFSGNTIYF. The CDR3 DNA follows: TGTGCCAGCAGGCCACTCGGGGGTGGTTTCTCTGGAAACACCATATATTTT.

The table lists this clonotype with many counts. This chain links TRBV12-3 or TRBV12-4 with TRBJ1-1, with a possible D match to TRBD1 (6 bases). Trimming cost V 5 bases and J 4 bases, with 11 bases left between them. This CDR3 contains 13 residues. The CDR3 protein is CASSLLGGTEAFF. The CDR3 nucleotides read TGTGCCAGCAGTCTACTAGGGGGCACTGAAGCTTTCTTT.

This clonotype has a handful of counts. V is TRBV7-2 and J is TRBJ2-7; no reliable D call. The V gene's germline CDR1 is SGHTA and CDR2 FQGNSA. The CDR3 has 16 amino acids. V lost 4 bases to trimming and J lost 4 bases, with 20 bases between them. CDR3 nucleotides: TGTGCCAGCAGCTCCGTATTTGGGTCCCTAGGATACGAGCAGTACTTC. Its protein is CASSSVFGSLGYEQYF.

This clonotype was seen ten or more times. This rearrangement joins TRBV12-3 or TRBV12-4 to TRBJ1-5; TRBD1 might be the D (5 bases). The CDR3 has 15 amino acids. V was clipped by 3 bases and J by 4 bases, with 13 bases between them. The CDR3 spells CASSFGTGSNQPQHF. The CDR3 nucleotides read TGTGCCAGCAGTTTCGGTACAGGTTCTAATCAGCCCCAGCATTTT.